Listed here are 24 T cell receptor beta chains from one sample, sequenced in a study of Ad26.COV2.S vaccination and SARS-CoV-2 variants. Measured with immunoSEQ multiplex PCR; TCRdb has only the in-frame clones, and not every one. The repertoire holds about 350,000 clones, with 92% as singletons. The sequenced sample was peripheral blood, obtained after recovery from COVID-19. These TCRs come from a human donor who had recovered from COVID-19.

This chain joins TRBV7-9 and TRBJ1-2; D gene unclear. Trimming cost V 0 bases and J 8 bases, with 22 bases left between them. Germline values: CDR1 SEHNR, CDR2 FQNEAQ (reference sequence). This CDR3 region has 17 residues. The CDR3 region is CASSLAHWSHLDGGYTF. CDR3 DNA: TGTGCCAGCAGCTTAGCGCATTGGTCCCACCTCGACGGGGGCTACACCTTC.

J is TRBJ1-6 and V is TRBV11-2; D call uncertain. From germline, CDR1 is SGHAT and CDR2 FQNNGV. V was pared by 1 base and J by 10 bases, with 5 bases between. The CDR3 consists of 12 residues. Here the CDR3 DNA reads TGTGCCAGCAGCTTAGTAAAATCACCCCTCCACTTT. Translation gives CASSLVKSPLHF.

The chain employs TRBV7-8 and TRBJ2-5; 8 nucleotides agree with TRBD1. Germline CDR1 reads SGHVS; CDR2 reads FQNEAQ. The CDR3 is made up of 17 amino acids. Trimming at V came to 3 bases and at J to 3 bases, leaving 12 bases not matched to a gene. Written as DNA, the CDR3 is TGTGCCAGCAGCTTCTGGGGACGCGTGACAGGGGAAGAGACCCAGTACTTC. It translates to CASSFWGRVTGEETQYF. The full variable domain, completed using reference TRBV7-8 and TRBJ2-5, is GAGVSQSPRYKVAKRGQDVALRCDPISGHVSLFWYQQALGQGPEFLTYFQNEAQLDKSGLPSDRFFAERPEGSVSTLKIQRTQQEDSAVYLCASSFWGRVTGEETQYFGPGTRLLVL.

This chain joins TRBV3-1 (or the pseudogene TRBV3-2) and TRBJ2-7; D not resolved. CDR3 length equals 13 residues. The V end lost 1 base, the J end lost 7 bases, and 11 bases lay between the germline ends. Germline CDR1 is LGHDT and CDR2 is YNNKEL (reference sequence). CDR3 in DNA: TGTGCCAGCAGCCAAGGTACAAAACGGGAGCAGTACTTC. Amino acid sequence: CASSQGTKREQYF.

V is TRBV6-2 or TRBV6-3 and J is TRBJ2-5; D gene ambiguous. Germline CDR1 MNHEY, CDR2 SVGEGT. This CDR3 is built from 15 residues. The V gene lost 3 bases and the J gene lost 5 bases, with 16 bases spanning the gap. CDR3 nucleotide sequence: TGTGCCAGCAGTTATTGGGGAAGGGTGGAGGAGACCCAGTACTTC. Its protein product is CASSYWGRVEETQYF.

This clone was detected a few times. V usage is TRBV7-8 and J usage is TRBJ2-2; D possibly corresponds to TRBD2 (5 bases). There are 18 residues in the CDR3. Deletions cut 1 base from V and 2 bases from J, with 17 bases between. Germline V lookup: CDR1 SGHVS, CDR2 FQNEAQ. The DNA of the CDR3 is TGTGCCAGCAGCTTAGAGGCTTTTGGTAGCGTAAACACCGGGGAGCTGTTTTTT. This encodes CASSLEAFGSVNTGELFF.

CDR3 coding DNA: TGTGCCAGCAGTCAGAGGGGGTTGAACACCGGGGAGCTGTTTTTT. Encoded protein: CASSQRGLNTGELFF. J is TRBJ2-2 and V is TRBV5-6, with D perhaps matching TRBD1 (6 bases). The CDR3 is 15 amino acids. CDR1 is SGHDT and CDR2 is YYEEEE in the germline V gene. Trimming pared 5 bases from V and 1 base from J, leaving 12 bases between.

V is TRBV13 and J is TRBJ2-7; no clear D gene. Trimming took off 6 bases at V and 0 bases at J, with 12 bases between the two ends. CDR3 size: 14 residues. Germline CDR1 PRHDT, CDR2 FYEKMQ (reference sequence). The CDR3 DNA sequence: TGTGCCAGCAGTCTCGGAAGGGTCTCCTACGAGCAGTACTTC. Translation: CASSLGRVSYEQYF.

The chain is built from TRBV11-3 and TRBJ2-2; maybe TRBD2 (7 bases). CDR1 is SGHNT and CDR2 is YENEEA in the germline V gene. V was trimmed by 1 base and J by 6 bases, leaving 15 bases between them. The CDR3 spans 16 residues. The CDR3 loop reads CASSLVFSGGAGELFF. The DNA for the CDR3 is TGTGCCAGCAGCTTAGTTTTCTCGGGGGGCGCCGGGGAGCTGTTTTTT. The complete variable domain, with remaining parts taken from reference TRBV11-3 and TRBJ2-2, reads EAGVVQSPRYKIIEKKQPVAFWCNPISGHNTLYWYLQNLGQGPELLIRYENEEAVDDSQLPKDRFSAERLKGVDSTLKIQPAELGDSAVYLCASSLVFSGGAGELFFGEGSRLTVL.

The V gene is TRBV7-9, the J gene TRBJ2-1; TRBD2 aligns across 9 bases. This CDR3 region has 16 residues. Trimming took 0 bases from V and 5 from J; bases not matched to a gene: 5. Germline V gene lookup returns CDR1 SEHNR and CDR2 FQNEAQ (reference sequence). In nucleotides, the CDR3 is TGTGCCAGCAGCTTAGCGGGCGGGGGGGCCCACAATGAGCAGTTCTTC. Amino acid sequence: CASSLAGGGAHNEQFF.

The rearrangement links TRBV19 to TRBJ2-4; 8 nucleotides match TRBD1. CDR1 and CDR2 (germline): LNHDA, SQIVND (reference sequence). CDR3 size: 19 residues. Trimming cost V 3 bases and J 2 bases; bases outside gene matches: 15. The CDR3 nucleotides are TGTGCCAGTAGTATCGGTCTCTCTGGGGCAGGGGGCCCCAAAAACATTCAGTACTTC. This encodes CASSIGLSGAGGPKNIQYF.

This chain links TRBV15 with TRBJ1-2, with D perhaps matching TRBD1 (5 bases). CDR1 is LNHNV, CDR2 YYDKDF, per germline (reference sequence). The CDR3 consists of 16 residues. The V and J ends lost 4 bases and 8 bases respectively, with 23 bases between them. CDR3 coding DNA: TGTGCCACCAGCACAAACCGGCGGCAGGGTGCTAGCGGCTACACCTTC. Amino acid sequence: CATSTNRRQGASGYTF.

This clone has a handful of counts. The genes are TRBV6-1 and TRBJ1-2, with a possible D match to TRBD1 (6 bases). V shed 0 bases and J shed 7 bases, with 18 bases lying between them. CDR1 MNHNS and CDR2 SASEGT come from the germline V gene. CDR3 length: 16 residues. The CDR3 protein is CASSEATGPPKRGYTF. DNA for the CDR3: TGTGCCAGCAGTGAAGCGACAGGTCCCCCCAAGCGTGGCTACACCTTC.

The genes are TRBV7-9 and TRBJ2-3; either TRBD1 or TRBD2 may supply D (6 bases each). V was clipped by 6 bases and J by 0 bases, with 13 bases between them. Germline V gene lookup returns CDR1 SEHNR and CDR2 FQNEAQ (reference sequence). The CDR3 loop spans 15 amino acids. Written as DNA, the CDR3 is TGTGCCAGCAGGGGGGGCCTAGATAGCACAGATACGCAGTATTTT. Protein: CASRGGLDSTDTQYF.

This rearrangement joins TRBV7-9 to TRBJ1-1, with D unclear. Trimming removed 3 bases from V and 1 base from J, with 12 bases in between. This CDR3 has 15 amino acids. Germline-derived CDR1 and CDR2 are SEHNR and FQNEAQ (reference sequence). The CDR3 nucleotides are TGTGCCAGCAGCTTGAGGACTTCCCGGAACACTGAAGCTTTCTTT. Residues: CASSLRTSRNTEAFF. Looking up the rest from reference TRBV7-9 and TRBJ1-1 gives the full variable domain: DTGVSQNPRHKITKRGQNVTFRCDPISEHNRLYWYRQTLGQGPEFLTYFQNEAQLEKSRLLSDRFSAERPKGSFSTLEIQRTEQGDSAMYLCASSLRTSRNTEAFFGQGTRLTVV.

This sequence joins TRBV2 and TRBJ2-7; D possibly matches TRBD1 or TRBD2 (5 bases each). In germline, CDR1 is SNHLY, CDR2 FYNNEI. V was cut by 3 bases and J by 0 bases, with 9 bases left in between. The CDR3 spans 14 residues. The CDR3 bases are TGTGCCAGCAGTGAGGGACCGCTCTCCTACGAGCAGTACTTC. Amino acid sequence: CASSEGPLSYEQYF.

V is TRBV2 and J is TRBJ2-2; D gene unclear. Germline lookup yields CDR1 SNHLY and CDR2 FYNNEI. This CDR3 region has 14 residues. The V end lost 7 bases, the J end lost 0 bases, and 9 bases lay between the germline ends. In nucleotides, the CDR3 is TGTGCCAGCATGCAGGTCCCGAACACCGGGGAGCTGTTTTTT. It is translated as CASMQVPNTGELFF.

This clone came up a few times. V and J are TRBV19 and TRBJ1-5; 10 bases match TRBD1. The V segment lost 6 bases and the J segment 2 bases; nucleotides outside the gene matches: 4. The CDR3 length is 15 residues. Germline CDR1 reads LNHDA; CDR2 reads SQIVND (reference sequence). The CDR3 sequence is CASRWDRGGNQPQHF. CDR3 nucleotide sequence: TGTGCCAGTAGATGGGACAGGGGAGGCAATCAGCCCCAGCATTTT.

The J gene is TRBJ2-5, the V gene TRBV5-1, with D possibly called TRBD1 or TRBD2 (7 bases each). The CDR3 spans 14 residues. The germline V gene encodes CDR1 SGHRS and CDR2 YFSETQ. Trimming shortened V by 4 bases and J by 4 bases, and 14 bases separated the two germline ends. DNA of the CDR3: TGCGCCAGCAGCAAGCCAGGGGGGGGAGAGACCCAGTACTTC. It codes for CASSKPGGGETQYF.

The chain joins TRBV5-1 to TRBJ2-5, with a weak D call TRBD1 (6 bases). Trimming took 3 bases from V and 3 from J, leaving 9 bases between them. CDR3 length: 13 amino acids. From germline, CDR1 is SGHRS and CDR2 YFSETQ. The CDR3 is CASSSPGEETQYF. CDR3 bases: TGCGCCAGCAGCTCACCAGGGGAAGAGACCCAGTACTTC.

The chain couples TRBV15 to TRBJ2-7; 8 nucleotides match TRBD1. Germline assignment: CDR1 LNHNV and CDR2 YYDKDF (reference sequence). The V and J ends lost 5 bases and 5 bases, in that order; junction bases with no gene match: 5. The CDR3 spans 13 residues. Here the CDR3 DNA reads TGTGCCACCAGCCCCCGGACAGGGAACGAGCAGTACTTC. Its protein product is CATSPRTGNEQYF.

V gene TRBV2 combines with J gene TRBJ1-1, with TRBD1 matching 11 bases. CDR1 and CDR2 from the germline V gene are SNHLY and FYNNEI. The CDR3 contains 15 residues. V shed 4 bases and J 7 bases; nucleotides not matched to a gene: 8. The CDR3 protein is CASSVLGQGAGEAFF. As DNA, the CDR3 is TGTGCCAGCAGTGTTCTTGGACAGGGGGCTGGTGAAGCTTTCTTT.

V and J are TRBV2 and TRBJ1-4; no firm D call. V lost 7 bases and J 7 bases, leaving 7 bases between the germline ends. CDR1 is SNHLY and CDR2 is FYNNEI in the germline V gene. The length of the CDR3 is 11 residues. CDR3 sequence (DNA): TGTGCCAGCAAGAGGCTTGAAAAACTGTTTTTT. Its translation: CASKRLEKLFF.

This clone was seen just once. The chain couples TRBV7-2 to TRBJ2-3; D is tentatively TRBD1 or TRBD2 (5 bases each). This CDR3 spans 15 amino acids. Per germline, CDR1 SGHTA and CDR2 FQGNSA. V gave up 1 base and J gave up 2 bases, with 10 bases separating them. The CDR3 spells CASSLDGTVTDTQYF. CDR3 DNA sequence: TGTGCCAGCAGCTTAGACGGGACGGTCACAGATACGCAGTATTTT. Based on the CDR3 plus reference TRBV7-2 and TRBJ2-3, the full variable domain is GAGVSQSPSNKVTEKGKDVELRCDPISGHTALYWYRQSLGQGLEFLIYFQGNSAPDKSGLPSDRFSAERTGGSVSTLTIQRTQQEDSAVYLCASSLDGTVTDTQYFGPGTRLTVL.